The 31 T cell receptor beta chains listed next were all sequenced from one sample in a study of OX40 agonist ivuxolimab in advanced cancers. Sequenced by immunoSEQ multiplex PCR; TCRdb stores in-frame clones only, minus some. This sample carries 23,000 or so clones, about 80% of them seen once, and the ten largest clones take about 1.5%. The material was CD4+ or CD8+ T cells sorted from blood, obtained in a trial of the OX40 agonist ivuxolimab. All receptors come from an adult with an advanced solid tumor such as melanoma, head and neck, liver or kidney cancer.

The rearrangement joins TRBV6-1 to TRBJ2-1; 9 bases align to TRBD2. The CDR3 has 15 residues. V gave up 4 bases and J gave up 8 bases; unmatched junction bases: 9. Germline CDR1 MNHNS, CDR2 SASEGT. The CDR3 region is CASSAAAGGPHEQFF. CDR3 in DNA: TGTGCCAGCAGTGCTGCTGCGGGAGGGCCCCATGAGCAGTTCTTC.

This clone was seen a handful of times. This chain joins TRBV19 and TRBJ2-1; D remains unclear. This CDR3 region has 14 residues. Germline assignment: CDR1 LNHDA and CDR2 SQIVND (reference sequence). V lost 3 bases to trimming and J lost 1 base, with 7 bases between them. DNA for the CDR3: TGTGCCAGTAGTATTACGGGTTCCTACAATGAGCAGTTCTTC. It codes for CASSITGSYNEQFF.

The rearrangement joins TRBV7-2 to TRBJ2-2; D is undetermined. The V end was cut by 1 base, the J end by 4 bases, with 7 bases between. The CDR3 consists of 14 residues. Per the germline V gene, CDR1 is SGHTA and CDR2 is FQGNSA. The CDR3 region is CASSLVFSTGELFF. CDR3 nucleotide sequence: TGTGCCAGCAGCTTAGTCTTCAGCACCGGGGAGCTGTTTTTT.

The gene calls are TRBV19 and TRBJ1-2; D not certain. Germline CDR1 and CDR2: LNHDA and SQIVND (reference sequence). V lost 0 bases, J lost 2 bases, and 16 bases lay in between. This CDR3 has 17 amino acids. CDR3 sequence reads: CASSIDYTWQANYGYTF. For the CDR3, the DNA is TGTGCCAGTAGTATAGATTATACGTGGCAGGCCAACTATGGCTACACCTTC.

This clone was seen a single time. The chain couples TRBV30 to TRBJ2-3, with 8 bases lining up with TRBD1. Germline CDR1 GTSNPN, CDR2 SVGIG (reference sequence). There are 14 residues in the CDR3. J lost 2 bases, V lost 2 bases, and 3 bases had no gene match. The CDR3 here is CAWSMGQATDTQYF. The CDR3 DNA is TGTGCCTGGAGTATGGGACAGGCCACAGATACGCAGTATTTT.

This clone was found once. The gene calls are TRBV7-2 and TRBJ2-2; no clear D. V lost 5 bases and J 7 bases, leaving 11 bases between the germline ends. CDR1 is SGHTA, CDR2 FQGNSA, per germline. This CDR3 is 13 amino acids long. The CDR3 DNA reads TGTGCCAGCAGCCCCAACCTTTACGGGGAGCTGTTTTTT. Protein: CASSPNLYGELFF.

This clone is medium-sized by share. The V and J genes are TRBV4-2 and TRBJ2-3; no clear D gene. V lost 0 bases, J lost 6 bases, and 10 bases lay in between. This CDR3 comprises 14 residues. Germline values: CDR1 LGHNA, CDR2 YNFKEQ. CDR3 DNA: TGTGCCAGCAGCCAAGATTCGGGCCTCGATACGCAGTATTTT. It translates to CASSQDSGLDTQYF.

The chain joins TRBV7-9 to TRBJ2-5, with 11 bases lining up with TRBD1. Germline V gene data show CDR1 as SEHNR and CDR2 as FQNEAQ (reference sequence). With V trimmed by 1 base and J by 3 bases, 4 bases remained unmatched. The CDR3 runs 16 residues. CDR3 nucleotide sequence: TGTGCCAGCAGCTTAGGGGACAGGGGGTACAAAGAGACCCAGTACTTC. Translated: CASSLGDRGYKETQYF.

Points on this clone: This sample includes further DNA sequences coding for the same CDR3. The chain couples TRBV7-9 to TRBJ2-2; D tentatively reads TRBD1 or TRBD2 (5 bases each). CDR1 SEHNR and CDR2 FQNEAQ come from the germline V gene (reference sequence). The V end was cut by 5 bases, the J end by 6 bases, with 13 bases between. CDR3 size: 14 residues. CDR3 region: CASSQEWDAGELFF. As DNA, the CDR3 is TGTGCCAGCAGCCAGGAATGGGACGCCGGGGAGCTGTTTTTT.

The sample holds one count of this clone. The CDR3 DNA reads TGTGCCAGCAGCTTAGAATTGTCCCGACCCCAGCATTTT. Protein sequence: CASSLELSRPQHF. The gene calls are TRBV5-8 and TRBJ1-5, with D unclear. Germline CDR1 SGHTS, CDR2 YDEGEE. The germline V and J ends were trimmed by 2 bases and 10 bases, with 13 bases remaining between them. The CDR3 has 13 residues.

This clone was picked up a small number of times. V and J are TRBV5-4 and TRBJ2-7; TRBD1 agrees at 8 bases. This CDR3 contains 14 residues. The germline CDR1 and CDR2 sequences are SGHNT and YYREEE (reference sequence). Trimming at V came to 4 bases and at J to 0 bases, leaving 3 bases not matched to a gene. This CDR3 is CASSAGQGSYEQYF. Written as DNA, the CDR3 is TGTGCCAGCAGCGCCGGACAGGGCTCCTACGAGCAGTACTTC.

This clone was detected only a few times. V gene TRBV5-8 combines with J gene TRBJ1-1, with D perhaps TRBD1 (5 bases). The V end was cut by 7 bases, the J end by 9 bases, with 10 bases between. This CDR3 region has 10 residues. Germline V gene lookup returns CDR1 SGHTS and CDR2 YDEGEE. The DNA for the CDR3 is TGTGCCAGCGGAAGACAGAAAGCTTTCTTT. Residues: CASGRQKAFF.

V usage is TRBV7-2 and J usage is TRBJ2-5; a weak D match, TRBD1 (5 bases). This CDR3 region has 14 residues. The V and J ends lost 5 bases and 4 bases respectively, with 14 bases between them. The germline V gene has CDR1 SGHTA and CDR2 FQGNSA. Here the CDR3 DNA reads TGTGCCAGCAGCCTTACAGGTCTTGCAGAGACCCAGTACTTC. It is translated as CASSLTGLAETQYF.

The V gene is TRBV7-9, the J gene TRBJ1-4, with D possibly matching TRBD1 (6 bases). Germline V gene lookup returns CDR1 SEHNR and CDR2 FQNEAQ (reference sequence). The CDR3 has 14 amino acids. Trimming cost V 3 bases and J 10 bases, with 15 bases left between them. The chain's CDR3 is CASSLDAGAGKLFF. CDR3 DNA sequence: TGTGCCAGCAGCTTGGACGCAGGGGCGGGAAAACTGTTTTTT.

The chain combines TRBV6-1 with TRBJ2-1; weak D call: TRBD1 (6 bases). CDR3 size: 14 residues. The germline V gene encodes CDR1 MNHNS and CDR2 SASEGT. V was clipped by 5 bases and J by 7 bases, with 15 bases between them. CDR3 in amino acids: CASSQGTVFNEQFF. CDR3 in DNA: TGTGCCAGCAGTCAGGGGACGGTGTTTAATGAGCAGTTCTTC.

The chain recombines TRBV5-4 with TRBJ1-1; 7 bases match TRBD1. The germline CDR1 and CDR2 sequences are SGHNT and YYREEE (reference sequence). The CDR3 spans 14 residues. The ends lost 4 bases at V and 1 base at J; junction bases unmatched: 4. The CDR3 region has the DNA TGTGCCAGCAGCGCGGACAGGAGGAACACTGAAGCTTTCTTT. It yields the protein CASSADRRNTEAFF.

The rearrangement uses TRBV7-2 and TRBJ1-1; possibly TRBD1 for D (5 bases). Trimming took off 1 base at V and 4 bases at J, with 7 bases between the two ends. This CDR3 has 13 amino acids. The V gene's germline CDR1 is SGHTA and CDR2 FQGNSA. CDR3: CASSLGDGTEAFF. Written as DNA, the CDR3 is TGTGCCAGCAGCTTAGGGGACGGCACTGAAGCTTTCTTT.

V and J are TRBV10-2 and TRBJ1-1, with 9 bases aligning to TRBD1. J was trimmed by 1 base and V by 6 bases; bases with no gene match: 3. CDR3 length: 14 amino acids. The germline CDR1 and CDR2 sequences are WSHSY and SAAADI. CDR3 protein: CASRGQGGNTEAFF. In nucleotides, the CDR3 is TGCGCCAGCAGGGGACAGGGCGGGAACACTGAAGCTTTCTTT.

V is TRBV28 and J is TRBJ2-7; the match to TRBD2 covers 13 bases. This CDR3 contains 16 residues. V lost 7 bases, J lost 2 bases, and 8 bases stayed unmatched. Germline V CDR1 and CDR2: MDHEN, SYDVKM. This chain's CDR3 is CASTTSGTSGTYEQYF. CDR3 coding DNA: TGTGCCAGCACAACTTCTGGGACTAGCGGGACCTACGAGCAGTACTTC.

This CDR3 reads CASSQDAPLRGGRADTQYF. CDR3 bases: TGTGCCAGCAGCCAAGATGCTCCCCTGAGAGGGGGGCGGGCAGATACGCAGTATTTT. V and J are TRBV4-2 and TRBJ2-3, with D perhaps given as TRBD1 or TRBD2 (6 bases each). The germline CDR1 and CDR2 sequences are LGHNA and YNFKEQ. The V gene lost 0 bases and the J gene lost 4 bases, with 23 bases spanning the gap. The CDR3 loop spans 19 amino acids.

The chain joins TRBV7-9 to TRBJ2-5; 10 positions match TRBD2. Trimming at V came to 5 bases and at J to 3 bases, leaving 9 bases not matched to a gene. This CDR3 has 16 amino acids. Germline-derived CDR1 and CDR2 are SEHNR and FQNEAQ (reference sequence). CDR3 amino acids: CASSRGWLAGEETQYF. The CDR3 coding sequence is TGTGCCAGCAGCCGGGGATGGCTAGCGGGGGAAGAGACCCAGTACTTC.

The rearrangement links TRBV5-1 to TRBJ2-5; D might be TRBD1 (6 bases). V was cut by 7 bases and J by 2 bases, with 12 bases left in between. The CDR3 covers 13 residues. The V gene's germline CDR1 is SGHRS and CDR2 YFSETQ. Written as DNA, the CDR3 is TGCGCCAGCTCACGAGACAGGCAAGAGACCCAGTACTTC. It is translated as CASSRDRQETQYF.

The chain has TRBV19 and TRBJ1-6; D not certain. CDR1 and CDR2 (germline): LNHDA, SQIVND (reference sequence). The CDR3 is 13 amino acids. V was shortened by 7 bases and J by 5 bases, with 9 bases between the two germline ends. The CDR3 bases are TGTGCCAGTACCGGACGGGATAATTCACCCCTCCACTTT. Its protein product is CASTGRDNSPLHF.

The J gene is TRBJ1-1, the V gene TRBV6-5; D gene unclear. V lost 0 bases, J lost 0 bases, and 8 bases lay in between. CDR3 size: 15 residues. CDR1 is MNHEY and CDR2 is SVGAGI in the germline V gene. The CDR3 loop reads CASSYSGVMNTEAFF. In DNA form, the CDR3 reads TGTGCCAGCAGTTACTCTGGAGTTATGAACACTGAAGCTTTCTTT.

The rearrangement links TRBV6-5 to TRBJ1-1; D ambiguous. Trimming removed 6 bases at V and 3 bases at J, with 8 bases between. CDR1 MNHEY and CDR2 SVGAGI come from the germline V gene. The CDR3 is made up of 12 amino acids. The CDR3 DNA follows: TGTGCCAGCAGCTGGGGATACACTGAAGCTTTCTTT. It specifies CASSWGYTEAFF.

The rearrangement joins TRBV11-1 to TRBJ2-2; tentatively, D is TRBD1 (5 bases). The germline V and J ends were trimmed by 5 bases and 4 bases, with 14 bases remaining between them. Looked up from germline, CDR1 is SGHAT and CDR2 is FQDESV (reference sequence). The CDR3 contains 15 residues. The DNA of the CDR3 is TGTGCCAGCAGCCCGACAGATCGGATCACCGGGGAGCTGTTTTTT. As protein: CASSPTDRITGELFF.

The chain recombines TRBV5-8 with TRBJ2-2, with unresolved D. V was pared by 2 bases and J by 0 bases, with 5 bases between. The germline CDR1 and CDR2 sequences are SGHTS and YDEGEE. There are 14 residues in the CDR3. The CDR3 loop reads CASSFGPNTGELFF. DNA for the CDR3: TGTGCCAGCAGCTTCGGACCGAACACCGGGGAGCTGTTTTTT.

The chain employs TRBV27 and TRBJ2-2, with D hard to call. V lost 2 bases to trimming and J lost 3 bases, with 7 bases between them. The CDR3 totals 14 residues. Germline values: CDR1 MNHEY, CDR2 SMNVEV (reference sequence). The CDR3 nucleotides read TGTGCCAGCAGTTTAACGCGGTACACCGGGGAGCTGTTTTTT. This codes for CASSLTRYTGELFF.

The chain uses TRBV5-3 and TRBJ2-5, with TRBD1 identical over 10 bases. TRBV5-3 is an ORF, with its function uncertain. The CDR3 sequence is 15 residues long. Unmatched junction bases numbered 4, after V lost 0 bases and J lost 5 bases. Here the CDR3 DNA reads TGTGCCAGAAGCTTGGGGGACAGGGGTTCCGAGACCCAGTACTTC. It yields the protein CARSLGDRGSETQYF.

The chain recombines TRBV19 with TRBJ2-7; no clear D. V shed 4 bases and J shed 0 bases, with 19 bases lying between them. Germline loops: CDR1 LNHDA, CDR2 SQIVND (reference sequence). The length of the CDR3 is 17 residues. The CDR3 nucleotides are TGTGCCAGTAGTACGTCCGGTTGGTCCCCTTCCTCCTACGAGCAGTACTTC. Protein product: CASSTSGWSPSSYEQYF.

The chain is built from TRBV28 and TRBJ1-5; TRBD1 matches 8 bases. V lost 5 bases and J lost 6; bases outside the gene matches: 15. This CDR3 comprises 17 residues. Germline CDR1 MDHEN, CDR2 SYDVKM. The CDR3 loop reads CASSTSKQGGYSQPQHF. The CDR3 nucleotides read TGTGCCAGCAGTACATCTAAACAGGGGGGCTACAGTCAGCCCCAGCATTTT.